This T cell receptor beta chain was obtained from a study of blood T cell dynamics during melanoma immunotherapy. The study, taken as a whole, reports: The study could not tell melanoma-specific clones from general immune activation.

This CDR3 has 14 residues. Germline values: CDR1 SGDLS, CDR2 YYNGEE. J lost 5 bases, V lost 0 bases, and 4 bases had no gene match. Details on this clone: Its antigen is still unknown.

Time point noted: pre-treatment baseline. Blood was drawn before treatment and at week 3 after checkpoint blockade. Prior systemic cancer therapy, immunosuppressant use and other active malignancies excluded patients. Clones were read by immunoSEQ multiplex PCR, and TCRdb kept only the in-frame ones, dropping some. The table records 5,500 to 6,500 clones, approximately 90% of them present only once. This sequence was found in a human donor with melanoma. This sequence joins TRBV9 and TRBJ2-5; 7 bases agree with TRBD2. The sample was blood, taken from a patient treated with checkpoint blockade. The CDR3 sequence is CASSVAGGSETQYF. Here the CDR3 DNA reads TGTGCCAGCAGCGTAGCGGGCGGGAGTGAGACCCAGTACTTC.